Presented here are 27 T cell receptor beta chains from one specimen sequenced in a study of post-analysis software for immune sequencing data. Study-wide results and caveats: In patients, 4 to 6 TRBV segments were more frequent than in controls, with TRBV5-6, TRBV5-1 and TRBV20-1 among them.

Antigen specificity for these receptors is unknown. Unique molecular identifiers were built into the TCR beta cDNA libraries. Each CDR3 protein gets one entry after TCRdb re-called the PCR reads with MiXCR. The repertoire holds some 260,000 distinct CDR3 sequences, with 36% as singletons. Sequenced: blood. The source is a girl between 10 and 17 years old with multiple sclerosis.

The V call is TRBV28, the J call TRBJ2-6; the D is unclear. CDR3 size: 18 residues. Germline V CDR1 and CDR2: MDHEN, SYDVKM. With 6 bases removed from V and 3 bases from J, the gap between germline ends came to 21 bases. The CDR3, as DNA: TGTGCCAGCAGCGCCCGAGGACCCGCCTGGGATGGGGCCAACGTCCTGACTTTC. Encoded protein: CASSARGPAWDGANVLTF.

This chain uses TRBV24-1 with TRBJ2-3; TRBD1 agrees at 8 bases. The CDR3 is 14 amino acids. Per the germline V gene, CDR1 is KGHDR and CDR2 is SFDVKD. After removal of 6 bases from V and 6 bases from J, the junction contained 7 bases not matched to a gene. The CDR3 DNA sequence: TGTGCCACCAGTATAGGACAGGGAGCGGATACGCAGTATTTT. It encodes CATSIGQGADTQYF.

The table lists this clonotype with many counts. This chain uses TRBV9 with TRBJ2-5, with D unresolved. CDR1 SGDLS and CDR2 YYNGEE come from the germline V gene. V was cut by 3 bases and J by 5 bases, with 11 bases left in between. This CDR3 has 13 residues. The CDR3 sequence is CASSAEPDETQYF. DNA of the CDR3: TGTGCCAGCAGCGCAGAGCCGGATGAGACCCAGTACTTC. Complete variable domain (other parts from reference TRBV9 and TRBJ2-5): DSGVTQTPKHLITATGQRVTLRCSPRSGDLSVYWYQQSLDQGLQFLIQYYNGEERAKGNILERFSAQQFPDLHSELNLSSLELGDSALYFCASSAEPDETQYFGPGTRLLVL.

This clonotype was counted ten times or more. This chain connects TRBV7-9 to TRBJ2-1; 7 bases are shared with TRBD1. The ends lost 5 bases at V and 7 bases at J; junction bases unmatched: 2. This CDR3 has 12 residues. Germline V gene lookup returns CDR1 SEHNR and CDR2 FQNEAQ (reference sequence). CDR3 residues: CASSGQANEQFF. The CDR3 DNA sequence: TGTGCCAGCAGCGGACAGGCTAATGAGCAGTTCTTC. Combining the CDR3 with reference TRBV7-9 and TRBJ2-1 gives the whole variable domain DTGVSQNPRHKITKRGQNVTFRCDPISEHNRLYWYRQTLGQGPEFLTYFQNEAQLEKSRLLSDRFSAERPKGSFSTLEIQRTEQGDSAMYLCASSGQANEQFFGPGTRLTVL.

This clonotype was picked up many times. The CDR3, as DNA: TGCAGTGCCTCAGCTAGCGGGGGCACAGATACGCAGTATTTT. Translated: CSASASGGTDTQYF. The chain has TRBV20-1 and TRBJ2-3; 9 positions agree with TRBD2. V dropped 6 bases and J dropped 1; count of bases not matched to a gene: 5. The CDR3 is 14 amino acids. CDR1 and CDR2 from the germline V gene are DFQATT and SNEGSKA (reference sequence).

The chain uses TRBV7-6 and TRBJ1-2, with D possibly TRBD1 on 6 matching bases. V lost 6 bases to trimming and J lost 6 bases, with 14 bases between them. The CDR3 extends over 13 amino acids. Germline V gives CDR1 SGHVS, CDR2 FNYEAQ. The CDR3 loop is CASSYRVVDGYTF. In DNA form, the CDR3 reads TGTGCCAGCAGTTACAGGGTCGTCGATGGCTACACCTTC.

This clonotype has ten or more counts. The DNA of the CDR3 is TGTGCCAGCAGCTCGGGGGGGCAAGAGACCCAGTACTTC. Residues: CASSSGGQETQYF. This sequence joins TRBV7-2 and TRBJ2-5; 8 positions match TRBD2. From germline, CDR1 is SGHTA and CDR2 FQGNSA. The CDR3 contains 13 residues. With V trimmed by 4 bases and J by 2 bases, 0 bases remained unmatched.

The CDR3 sequence is CSAREGFSNQPQHF. Written as DNA, the CDR3 is TGCAGTGCTAGAGAGGGGTTTAGCAATCAGCCCCAGCATTTT. The chain uses TRBV20-1 and TRBJ1-5, with unresolved D. Looked up from germline, CDR1 is DFQATT and CDR2 is SNEGSKA (reference sequence). Trimming left V 0 bases short and J 0 bases short, with 6 bases between. The CDR3 spans 14 residues.

This chain connects TRBV14 to TRBJ1-6, with unresolved D. The CDR3 is made up of 14 amino acids. V lost 6 bases to trimming and J lost 6 bases, with 12 bases between them. Germline CDR1 is SGHDN and CDR2 is FVKESK. The CDR3 DNA is TGTGCCAGCAGTATGGAGGGTGGTAATTCACCCCTCCACTTT. Protein sequence: CASSMEGGNSPLHF.

This clonotype has a count of ten or more. V and J are TRBV28 and TRBJ2-7; D tentatively fits TRBD1 or TRBD2 (6 bases each). CDR3 length equals 14 residues. CDR1 is MDHEN and CDR2 is SYDVKM in the germline V gene. V lost 5 bases and J lost 0, with 11 bases in between. CDR3 protein: CASSAGGSSYEQYF. For the CDR3, the DNA is TGTGCCAGCAGTGCCGGGGGCAGCTCCTACGAGCAGTACTTC. Using reference TRBV28 and TRBJ2-7 for the parts outside the CDR3, the full variable domain is DVKVTQSSRYLVKRTGEKVFLECVQDMDHENMFWYRQDPGLGLRLIYFSYDVKMKEKGDIPEGYSVSREKKERFSLILESASTNQTSMYLCASSAGGSSYEQYFGPGTRLTVT.

Comment on this clonotype: A read error is possible here, since a much larger clone lies one base away. V usage is TRBV18 and J usage is TRBJ1-2, with D hard to call. Looked up from germline, CDR1 is KGHSH and CDR2 is LQKENI. This CDR3 contains 14 residues. V lost 2 bases to trimming and J lost 4 bases, with 11 bases between them. Written as DNA, the CDR3 is TGTGCCAGCTCACCATCGGTAGGCACCTATGGCTACACCTTC. Translated, it gives CASSPSVGTYGYTF.

Ten or more counts support this clonotype. V gene TRBV6-5 combines with J gene TRBJ1-6; a possible D gene is TRBD1 (6 bases). This CDR3 comprises 14 residues. CDR1 and CDR2 from the germline V gene are MNHEY and SVGAGI. The V end lost 6 bases, the J end lost 8 bases, and 14 bases lay between the germline ends. DNA of the CDR3: TGTGCCAGCAGCCACCCGGGGGGCTATTCACCCCTCCACTTT. Protein product: CASSHPGGYSPLHF.

The gene calls are TRBV12-3 or TRBV12-4 and TRBJ2-3, with TRBD2 matching over 9 bases. The CDR3 covers 13 residues. V was pared by 7 bases and J by 6 bases, with 5 bases of the junction left unmatched. This chain's CDR3 is CASTIAGEDTQYF. The CDR3 DNA sequence: TGTGCCAGCACCATAGCGGGAGAGGATACGCAGTATTTT.

This clonotype appeared many times. The chain is built from TRBV7-9 and TRBJ1-2; no clear D. The CDR3 has 10 amino acids. The germline V gene has CDR1 SEHNR and CDR2 FQNEAQ (reference sequence). V dropped 7 bases and J dropped 7 bases, with 7 bases sitting between them. The CDR3 DNA is TGTGCCAGCATCAACCCTGGCTACACCTTC. Translation: CASINPGYTF.

A remark on this clonotype: This CDR3 is missing its conserved last phenylalanine or tryptophan, likely due to a read error. The genes are TRBV4-1 and TRBJ1-5, with a weak D call TRBD1 (5 bases). CDR1 is MGHRA and CDR2 is YSYEKL in the germline V gene. V lost 0 bases, J lost 2 bases, and 8 bases lay in between. The CDR3 spans 15 residues. CDR3 sequence: CASSQDDSGNQPQHC. The CDR3 DNA reads as TGCGCCAGCAGCCAAGATGACAGCGGCAATCAGCCCCAGCATTGT.

This clonotype was picked up a small number of times. It may be a read error: a sequence one base away is much more abundant. The chain carries TRBV7-2 and TRBJ2-1; 7 bases are shared with TRBD2. Near its end, the DNA agrees better with TRBJ2-7, so the J call may be wrong. Germline loops: CDR1 SGHTA, CDR2 FQGNSA. The length of the CDR3 is 16 residues. DNA for the CDR3: TGTGCCAGCAGCTTATGGAGCGGGGCCTCCTACAATGAGCAGTACTTC. It encodes CASSLWSGASYNEQYF.

V and J are TRBV20-1 and TRBJ1-2; D remains unclear. Looked up from germline, CDR1 is DFQATT and CDR2 is SNEGSKA (reference sequence). V was trimmed by 3 bases and J by 1 base, leaving 6 bases between them. The CDR3 is 12 residues long. The CDR3, as DNA: TGCAGTGCTAGGCAGAGTAACTATGGCTACACCTTC. The encoded protein is CSARQSNYGYTF.

This clonotype occurred many times. The chain combines TRBV15 with TRBJ1-1, with a weak D call TRBD1 (5 bases). The CDR3 runs 17 residues. CDR1 LNHNV and CDR2 YYDKDF come from the germline V gene (reference sequence). V dropped 0 bases and J dropped 4 bases, with 18 bases sitting between them. CDR3 DNA: TGTGCCACCAGCAGAGATCCAGGGTTCGGTTGGGGCACTGAAGCTTTCTTT. Its translation: CATSRDPGFGWGTEAFF.

Many counts were recorded for this clonotype. The chain is built from TRBV7-3 and TRBJ2-4; D unresolved. The CDR3 is made up of 15 amino acids. V gave up 2 bases and J gave up 0 bases, with 8 bases separating them. In germline, CDR1 is SGHTA, CDR2 FQGTGA. CDR3 sequence: CASSLGPLAKNIQYF. In DNA form, the CDR3 reads TGTGCCAGCAGCTTAGGCCCCCTAGCCAAAAACATTCAGTACTTC.

This clonotype was recorded many times. This rearrangement joins TRBV5-8 to TRBJ2-6; 7 nucleotides match TRBD2. Germline CDR1 SGHTS, CDR2 YDEGEE. This CDR3 contains 17 residues. Germline trimming cut 2 bases from V and 0 bases from J; bases unmatched to any gene: 5. CDR3 sequence: CASSLGRGSSGANVLTF. The CDR3 coding sequence is TGTGCCAGCAGCTTAGGGCGGGGGAGCTCTGGGGCCAACGTCCTGACTTTC.

Here the CDR3 DNA reads TGTGCCAGCAGCAAAGCCGAGGGCAAGGGTTCACCCCTCCACTTT. Translating gives CASSKAEGKGSPLHF. This chain uses TRBV21-1 with TRBJ1-6. TRBV21-1 is designated a pseudogene. The CDR3 is 15 residues long.

Concerning this clonotype: This may arise from a read error, as a much more abundant clone is one base away. The rearrangement links TRBV29-1 to TRBJ1-1; D gene ambiguous. V was shortened by 5 bases and J by 1 base, with 5 bases between the two germline ends. CDR3 size: 11 residues. Per germline, CDR1 SQVTM and CDR2 ANQGSEA. CDR3 DNA: TGCAGCGTTCAAGCGAACACTGAAGCTTTCTTT. Its translation is CSVQANTEAFF.

With regard to this clonotype: One end of the junction fails to match germline, which may point to a read error. This chain uses TRBV7-9 with TRBJ1-6, with a tentative D call TRBD1 (6 bases). Germline lookup yields CDR1 SEHNR and CDR2 FQNEAQ (reference sequence). The CDR3 consists of 15 residues. CDR3 nucleotide sequence: TGTGCCAGCAGCGCCGATGGGGGCGAAGGCTCACCCCCCCACTTT. It codes for CASSADGGEGSPPHF.

Many counts were recorded for this clonotype. The chain uses TRBV10-2 and TRBJ1-1; TRBD1 matches at 8 bases. The CDR3 runs 15 residues. V was pared by 6 bases and J by 3 bases, with 9 bases of the junction left unmatched. The germline V gene encodes CDR1 WSHSY and CDR2 SAAADI. The DNA of the CDR3 is TGCGCCAGCAGCCAAAGGACAGGGTGGCACACTGAAGCTTTCTTT. Encoded protein: CASSQRTGWHTEAFF.

This clonotype was observed at least ten times. V usage is TRBV6-4 and J usage is TRBJ2-1, with 7 bases matching TRBD2. Germline lookup yields CDR1 MRHNA and CDR2 SNTAGT. The CDR3 has 15 residues. Trimming cost V 0 bases and J 3 bases; bases outside gene matches: 2. The CDR3 sequence is CASSDSAGDYNEQFF. CDR3 coding DNA: TGTGCCAGCAGTGACTCCGCGGGAGACTACAATGAGCAGTTCTTC.

This clonotype appeared many times. V is TRBV6-1 and J is TRBJ2-5; TRBD1 aligns across 7 bases. The J segment lost 7 bases and the V segment lost 1 base, leaving 3 bases of the junction unmatched. The length of the CDR3 is 13 residues. CDR1 and CDR2 (germline): MNHNS, SASEGT. The CDR3 region is CASSEGEGATQYF. The CDR3 DNA reads TGTGCCAGCAGTGAAGGAGAGGGGGCGACCCAGTACTTC.

The rearrangement joins TRBV20-1 to TRBJ2-1; TRBD2 matches 9 bases. Germline trimming cut 6 bases from V and 8 bases from J; bases unmatched to any gene: 11. Germline lookup yields CDR1 DFQATT and CDR2 SNEGSKA (reference sequence). This CDR3 is 14 amino acids long. The DNA of the CDR3 is TGCAGTGCCAATGGCGGGAGGGCCTGGGATGAGCAGTTCTTC. Translation: CSANGGRAWDEQFF.